The entry below gives a single TCR beta chain sequence along with its context. The sample belongs to a study of OX40 agonist ivuxolimab in advanced cancers. Whole-study context: Patients received ivuxolimab, an intravenous treatment, every 2 weeks at 0.01 to 10 mg/kg. Three dose-escalation patients had partial responses: one with hepatocellular carcinoma and two with cutaneous melanoma.

The CDR3 is 14 amino acids. The J segment lost 4 bases and the V segment lost 3 bases, leaving 2 bases of the junction unmatched. In germline, CDR1 is SGDLS, CDR2 YYNGEE. TCRdb keeps only in-frame clones here, not all; method: immunoSEQ multiplex PCR. The sample shows roughly 15,000 clones, roughly four fifths of them seen only once. The material was CD4+ or CD8+ T cells sorted from blood, obtained in a trial of the OX40 agonist ivuxolimab. This TCR derives from an adult with an advanced solid tumor such as melanoma, head and neck, liver or kidney cancer. The chain joins TRBV9 to TRBJ2-2, with 8 bases fitting TRBD2. CDR3 sequence: CASSGGLVTGELFF. The CDR3 region has the DNA TGTGCCAGCAGCGGGGGACTAGTCACCGGGGAGCTGTTTTTT. Full variable domain (outside the CDR3, taken from reference TRBV9 and TRBJ2-2): DSGVTQTPKHLITATGQRVTLRCSPRSGDLSVYWYQQSLDQGLQFLIQYYNGEERAKGNILERFSAQQFPDLHSELNLSSLELGDSALYFCASSGGLVTGELFFGEGSRLTVL.